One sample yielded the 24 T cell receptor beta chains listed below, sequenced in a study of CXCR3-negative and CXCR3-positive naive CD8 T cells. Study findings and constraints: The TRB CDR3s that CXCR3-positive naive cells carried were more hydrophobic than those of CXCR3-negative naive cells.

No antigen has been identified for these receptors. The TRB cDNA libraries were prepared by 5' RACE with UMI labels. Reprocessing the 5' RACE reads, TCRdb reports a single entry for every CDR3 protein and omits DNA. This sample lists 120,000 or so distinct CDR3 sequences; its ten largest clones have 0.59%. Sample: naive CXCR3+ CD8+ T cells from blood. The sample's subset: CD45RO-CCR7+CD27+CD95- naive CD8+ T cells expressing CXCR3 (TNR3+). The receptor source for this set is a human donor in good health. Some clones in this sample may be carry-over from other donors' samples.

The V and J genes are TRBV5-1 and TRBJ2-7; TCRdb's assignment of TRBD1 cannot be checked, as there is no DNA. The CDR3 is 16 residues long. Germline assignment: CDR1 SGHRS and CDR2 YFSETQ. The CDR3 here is CASSLDPTGAGYEQYF.

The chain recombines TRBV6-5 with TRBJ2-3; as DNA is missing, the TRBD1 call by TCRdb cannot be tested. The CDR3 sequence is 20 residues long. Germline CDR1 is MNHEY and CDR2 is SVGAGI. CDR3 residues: CASSYSGGESGGEGTDTQYF.

The CDR3 loop is CASSPAGERYEQYF. The chain joins TRBV5-1 to TRBJ2-7; TCRdb calls TRBD1, which cannot be checked without DNA. This CDR3 is 14 amino acids long. CDR1 and CDR2 (germline): SGHRS, YFSETQ.

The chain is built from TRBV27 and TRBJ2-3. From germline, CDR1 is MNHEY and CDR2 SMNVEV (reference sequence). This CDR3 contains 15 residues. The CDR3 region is CASSLVGLAKDTQYF.

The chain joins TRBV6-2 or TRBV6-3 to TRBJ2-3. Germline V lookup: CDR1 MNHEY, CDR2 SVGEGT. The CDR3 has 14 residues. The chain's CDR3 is CASSYSGNTDTQYF.

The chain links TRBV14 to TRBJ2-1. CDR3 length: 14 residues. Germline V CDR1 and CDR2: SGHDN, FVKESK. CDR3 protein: CASSHTNTFNEQFF.

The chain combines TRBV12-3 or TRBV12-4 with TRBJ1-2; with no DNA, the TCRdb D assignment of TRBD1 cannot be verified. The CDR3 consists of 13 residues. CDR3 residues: CASSGDRASGYTF.

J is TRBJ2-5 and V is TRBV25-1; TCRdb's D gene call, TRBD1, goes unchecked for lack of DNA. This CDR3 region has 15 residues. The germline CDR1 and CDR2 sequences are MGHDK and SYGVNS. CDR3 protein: CASSGQGQDQETQYF.

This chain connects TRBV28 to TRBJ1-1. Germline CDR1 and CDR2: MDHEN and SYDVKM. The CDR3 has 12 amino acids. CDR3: CASSLSYTEAFF.

The CDR3 sequence is CASSEQGLSYEQYF. V and J are TRBV6-5 and TRBJ2-7; the D gene TCRdb calls, TRBD2, cannot be checked with no DNA. The CDR3 is made up of 14 amino acids. Per the germline V gene, CDR1 is MNHEY and CDR2 is SVGAGI.

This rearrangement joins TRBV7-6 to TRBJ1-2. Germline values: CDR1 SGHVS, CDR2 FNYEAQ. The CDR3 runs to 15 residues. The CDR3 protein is CASSSLVGGEAGYTF. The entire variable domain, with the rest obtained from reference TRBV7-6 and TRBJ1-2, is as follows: GAGVSQSPRYKVTKRGQDVALRCDPISGHVSLYWYRQALGQGPEFLTYFNYEAQQDKSGLPNDRFSAERPEGSISTLTIQRTEQRDSAMYRCASSSLVGGEAGYTFGSGTRLTVV.

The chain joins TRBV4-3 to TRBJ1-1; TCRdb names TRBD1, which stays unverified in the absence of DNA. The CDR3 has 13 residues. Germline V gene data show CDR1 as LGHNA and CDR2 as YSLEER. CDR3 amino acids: CASSQSPGTEAFF.

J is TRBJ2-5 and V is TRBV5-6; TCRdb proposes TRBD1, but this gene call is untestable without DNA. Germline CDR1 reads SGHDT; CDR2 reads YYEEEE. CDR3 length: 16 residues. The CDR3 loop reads CASSLVGGREQETQYF.

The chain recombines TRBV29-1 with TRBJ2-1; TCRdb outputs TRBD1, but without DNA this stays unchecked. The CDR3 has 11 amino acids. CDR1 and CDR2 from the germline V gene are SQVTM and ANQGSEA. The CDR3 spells CSVPGGNEQFF.

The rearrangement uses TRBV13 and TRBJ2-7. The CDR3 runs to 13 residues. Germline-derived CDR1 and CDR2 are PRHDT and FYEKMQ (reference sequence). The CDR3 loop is CASKANLLGEQYF.

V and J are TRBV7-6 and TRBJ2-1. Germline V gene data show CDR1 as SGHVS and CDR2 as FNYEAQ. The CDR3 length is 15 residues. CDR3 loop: CASSLERLSYNEQFF.

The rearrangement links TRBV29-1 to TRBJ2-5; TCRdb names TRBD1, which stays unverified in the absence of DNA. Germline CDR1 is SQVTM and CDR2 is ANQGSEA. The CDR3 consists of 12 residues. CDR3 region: CSALIGAETQYF.

Here the CDR3 reads CASSLGGVNQPQHF. The chain is built from TRBV7-9 and TRBJ1-5; the TCRdb call, TRBD1, lacks DNA for checking. The CDR3 loop spans 14 amino acids. Germline V gene lookup returns CDR1 SEHNR and CDR2 FQNEAQ (reference sequence).

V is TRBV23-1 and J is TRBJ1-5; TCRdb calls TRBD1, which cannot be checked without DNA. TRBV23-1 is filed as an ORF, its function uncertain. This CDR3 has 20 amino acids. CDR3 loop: CASSHHQQSIAGEINQPQHF.

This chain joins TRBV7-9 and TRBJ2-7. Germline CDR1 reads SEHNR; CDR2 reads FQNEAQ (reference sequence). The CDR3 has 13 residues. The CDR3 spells CASSLTEPYEQYF.

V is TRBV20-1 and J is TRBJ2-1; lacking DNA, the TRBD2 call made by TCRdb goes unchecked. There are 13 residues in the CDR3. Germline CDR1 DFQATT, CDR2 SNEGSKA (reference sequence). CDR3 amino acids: CSASGGAEREQFF.

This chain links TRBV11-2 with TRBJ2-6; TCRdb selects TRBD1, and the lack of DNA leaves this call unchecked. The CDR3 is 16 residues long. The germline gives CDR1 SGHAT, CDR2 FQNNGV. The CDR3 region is CASRGGGTSGANVLTF.

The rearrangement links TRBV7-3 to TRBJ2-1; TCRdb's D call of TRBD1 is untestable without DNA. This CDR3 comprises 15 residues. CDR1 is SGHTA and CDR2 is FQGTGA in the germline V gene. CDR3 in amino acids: CASSLMGGGYNEQFF. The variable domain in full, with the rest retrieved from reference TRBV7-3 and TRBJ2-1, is GAGVSQTPSNKVTEKGKYVELRCDPISGHTALYWYRQSLGQGPEFLIYFQGTGAADDSGLPNDRFFAVRPEGSVSTLKIQRTERGDSAVYLCASSLMGGGYNEQFFGPGTRLTVL.

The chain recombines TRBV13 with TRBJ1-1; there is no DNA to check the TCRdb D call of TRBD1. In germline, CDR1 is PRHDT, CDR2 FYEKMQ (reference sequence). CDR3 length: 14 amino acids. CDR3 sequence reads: CASSSQGGAAEAFF.